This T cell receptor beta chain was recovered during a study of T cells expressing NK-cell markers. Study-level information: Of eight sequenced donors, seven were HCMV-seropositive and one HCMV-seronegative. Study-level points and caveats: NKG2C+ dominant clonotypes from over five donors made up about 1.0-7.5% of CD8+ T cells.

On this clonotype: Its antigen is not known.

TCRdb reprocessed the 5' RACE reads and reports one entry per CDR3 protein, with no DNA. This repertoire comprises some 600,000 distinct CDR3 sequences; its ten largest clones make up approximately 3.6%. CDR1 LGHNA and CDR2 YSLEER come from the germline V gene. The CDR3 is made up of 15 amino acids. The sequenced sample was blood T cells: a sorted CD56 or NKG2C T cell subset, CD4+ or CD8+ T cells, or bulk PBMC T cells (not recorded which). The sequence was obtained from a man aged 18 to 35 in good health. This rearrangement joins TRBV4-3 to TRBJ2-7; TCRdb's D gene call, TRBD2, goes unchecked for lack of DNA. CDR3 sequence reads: CASSQGTSGFYEQYF.